A single sample gave rise to the 8 T cell receptor beta chains below, sequenced in a study of control samples from healthy donors and cancer patients. Sequencing was performed with immunoSEQ multiplex PCR; in TCRdb, only in-frame clones are kept and a portion is missing. The sample includes some 120,000 clones, roughly 87% seen only once; the top ten take approximately 9%. Sequencing used blood. These receptors were obtained from a man between 35 and 55 years old in good health.

The chain carries TRBV18 and TRBJ2-5, with a possible D match to TRBD2 (6 bases). CDR3 length: 13 residues. Germline CDR1 reads KGHSH; CDR2 reads LQKENI. V was pared by 10 bases and J by 5 bases, with 17 bases between. The CDR3, as DNA: TGTGCCACCACGGGGCTAGCGAGGGAGACCCAGTACTTC. This translates into CATTGLARETQYF.

This chain links TRBV7-2 with TRBJ2-6; D remains ambiguous. Trimming pared 1 base from V and 2 bases from J, leaving 3 bases between. Per germline, CDR1 SGHTA and CDR2 FQGNSA. The CDR3 has 14 amino acids. CDR3 protein: CASSLEPGANVLTF. In DNA, the CDR3 is TGTGCCAGCAGCTTAGAACCTGGGGCCAACGTCCTGACTTTC.

In its sample, this clone was seen a few times. This chain connects TRBV6-5 to TRBJ1-5; D ambiguous. From germline, CDR1 is MNHEY and CDR2 SVGAGI. V dropped 3 bases and J dropped 0 bases, with 9 bases sitting between them. This CDR3 contains 15 residues. The CDR3 DNA follows: TGTGCCAGCAGTTATCGGGCAGATAGCAATCAGCCCCAGCATTTT. It translates to CASSYRADSNQPQHF.

The V gene is TRBV14, the J gene TRBJ2-1; 8 bases agree with TRBD2. The CDR3 totals 16 residues. Germline-derived CDR1 and CDR2 are SGHDN and FVKESK. The V segment lost 6 bases and the J segment 1 base; nucleotides outside the gene matches: 8. CDR3 nucleotide sequence: TGTGCCAGCAGACCGTATAGCGGGAAATCCTACAATGAGCAGTTCTTC. Translation: CASRPYSGKSYNEQFF.

The rearrangement links TRBV4-1 to TRBJ1-5, with 7 bases fitting TRBD1. The CDR3 sequence is 17 residues long. The germline V gene has CDR1 MGHRA and CDR2 YSYEKL. V trimming: 2 bases; J trimming: 3 bases; junction bases outside the gene matches: 10. This CDR3 is CASSQNPGTAVNQPQHF. The DNA of the CDR3 is TGCGCCAGCAGCCAAAATCCCGGGACAGCAGTCAATCAGCCCCAGCATTTT.

The gene calls are TRBV7-6 and TRBJ1-6; D is unclear. CDR3 length equals 15 residues. In germline, CDR1 is SGHVS, CDR2 FNYEAQ. Trimming shortened V by 1 base and J by 8 bases, and 12 bases separated the two germline ends. CDR3 loop: CASSLGGAWDSPLHF. In DNA form, the CDR3 reads TGTGCCAGCAGCTTAGGAGGAGCTTGGGATTCACCCCTCCACTTT.

This chain joins TRBV7-9 and TRBJ1-5; D remains ambiguous. The CDR3 has 17 residues. Trimming cost V 0 bases and J 0 bases, with 12 bases left between them. Germline values: CDR1 SEHNR, CDR2 FQNEAQ (reference sequence). The CDR3 reads CASSLAGGKYSNQPQHF. In DNA form, the CDR3 reads TGTGCCAGCAGCTTAGCGGGAGGGAAGTATAGCAATCAGCCCCAGCATTTT.

The V and J genes are TRBV2 and TRBJ1-1; D not certain. This CDR3 contains 14 residues. Germline V gives CDR1 SNHLY, CDR2 FYNNEI. V lost 1 base to trimming and J lost 0 bases, with 6 bases between them. CDR3: CASSEEGMNTEAFF. CDR3 coding DNA: TGTGCCAGCAGTGAAGAGGGAATGAACACTGAAGCTTTCTTT.